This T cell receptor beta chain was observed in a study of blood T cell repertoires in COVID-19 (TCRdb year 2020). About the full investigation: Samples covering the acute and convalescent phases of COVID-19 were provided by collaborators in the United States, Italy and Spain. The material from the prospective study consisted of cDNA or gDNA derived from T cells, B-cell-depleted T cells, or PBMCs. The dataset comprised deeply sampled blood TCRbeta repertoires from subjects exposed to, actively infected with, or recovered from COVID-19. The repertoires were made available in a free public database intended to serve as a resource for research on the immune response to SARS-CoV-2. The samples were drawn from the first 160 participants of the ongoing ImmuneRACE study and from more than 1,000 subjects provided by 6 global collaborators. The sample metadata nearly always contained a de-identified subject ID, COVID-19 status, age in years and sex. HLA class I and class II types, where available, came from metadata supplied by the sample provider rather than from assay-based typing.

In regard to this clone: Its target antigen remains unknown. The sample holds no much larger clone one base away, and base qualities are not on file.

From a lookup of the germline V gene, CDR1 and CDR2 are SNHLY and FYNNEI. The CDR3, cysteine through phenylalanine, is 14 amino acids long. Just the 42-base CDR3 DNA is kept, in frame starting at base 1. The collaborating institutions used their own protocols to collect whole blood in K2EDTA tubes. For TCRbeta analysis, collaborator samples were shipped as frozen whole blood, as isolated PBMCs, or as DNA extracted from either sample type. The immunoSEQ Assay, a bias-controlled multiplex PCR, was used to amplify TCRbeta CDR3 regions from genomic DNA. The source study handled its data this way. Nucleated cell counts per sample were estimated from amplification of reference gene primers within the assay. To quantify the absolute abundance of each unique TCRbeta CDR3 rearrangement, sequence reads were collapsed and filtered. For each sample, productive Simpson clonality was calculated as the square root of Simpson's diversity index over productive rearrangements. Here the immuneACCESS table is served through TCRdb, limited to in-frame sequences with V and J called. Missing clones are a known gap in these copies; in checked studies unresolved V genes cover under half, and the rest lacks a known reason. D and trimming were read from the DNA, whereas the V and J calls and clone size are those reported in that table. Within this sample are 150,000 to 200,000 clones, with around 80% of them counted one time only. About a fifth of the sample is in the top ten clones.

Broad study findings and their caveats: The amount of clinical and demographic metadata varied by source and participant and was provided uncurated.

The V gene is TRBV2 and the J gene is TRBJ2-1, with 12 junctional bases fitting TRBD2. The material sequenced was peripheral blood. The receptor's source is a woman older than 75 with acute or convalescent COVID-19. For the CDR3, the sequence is CATMTSGRKGEQFF. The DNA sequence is TGTGCAACCATGACTAGCGGGAGAAAGGGTGAGCAGTTCTTC.